This TCR beta chain was sequenced for a study of blood T cell repertoires in COVID-19. Study summary: PBMCs, B-cell-depleted T cells, or T cells were the source of the cDNA or gDNA that made up the material.

The germline CDR1 and CDR2 sequences are LNHNV and YYDKDF (reference sequence). V gave up 3 bases and J gave up 4 bases; unmatched junction bases: 4. This CDR3 contains 15 residues. Source study methods: Reference gene primer amplification yielded estimated nucleated cell counts. Generated by immunoSEQ multiplex PCR, the TCRdb table keeps only in-frame clones and is missing some. The D gene and trimming were derived from the DNA, and the V and J assignments and clone size from that table. The table lists over 250,000 clones, about 89% of them singletons. The TCR originated in a man in his forties or fifties who had recovered from COVID-19. Sequencing was performed on peripheral blood. The chain carries TRBV15 and TRBJ2-4; 9 bases line up with TRBD2. CDR3 DNA sequence: TGTGCCACCAGCAGGGAGCGGGGGGCAAAAAACATTCAGTACTTC. Its translation: CATSRERGAKNIQYF.